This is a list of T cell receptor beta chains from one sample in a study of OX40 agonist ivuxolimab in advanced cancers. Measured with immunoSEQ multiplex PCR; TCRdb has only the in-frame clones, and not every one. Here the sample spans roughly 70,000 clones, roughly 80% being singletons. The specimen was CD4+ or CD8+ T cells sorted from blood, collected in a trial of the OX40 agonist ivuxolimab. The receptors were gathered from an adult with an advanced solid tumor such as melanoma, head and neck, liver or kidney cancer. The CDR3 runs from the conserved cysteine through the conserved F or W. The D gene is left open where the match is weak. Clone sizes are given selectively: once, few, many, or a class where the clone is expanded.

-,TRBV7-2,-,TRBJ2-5,TGTGCCAGCAGCGGCCTGACCCAGTACTTC,CASSGLTQYF
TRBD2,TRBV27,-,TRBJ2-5,TGTGCCAGCAGTCCCGTAGCGGGGGGGTGGGAGACCCAGTACTTC,CASSPVAGGWETQYF
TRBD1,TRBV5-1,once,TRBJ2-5,TGCGCCAGCAGTCCCGGGACAGGGAGGCCGGAGACCCAGTACTTC,CASSPGTGRPETQYF
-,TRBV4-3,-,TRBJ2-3,TGCGCCAGCAGCCAAGTGGTAGGACTACCCACAGATACGCAGTATTTT,CASSQVVGLPTDTQYF
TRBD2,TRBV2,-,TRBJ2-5,TGTGCCAGCAGTGGACCTGGCGGGGGGTCCCTGAGAGGAGAGACCCAGTACTTC,CASSGPGGGSLRGETQYF
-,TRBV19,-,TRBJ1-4,TGTGCCAGTAGTGCAGATAATGAAAAACTGTTTTTT,CASSADNEKLFF
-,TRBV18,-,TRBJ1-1,TGTGCCAGCTCGCCTGGTGAAAAGGCGGGTACTGAAGCTTTCTTT,CASSPGEKAGTEAFF
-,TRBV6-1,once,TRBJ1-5,TGTGCCAGCAGTGAAAGGTCGGCTAGCAATCAGCCCCAGCATTTT,CASSERSASNQPQHF
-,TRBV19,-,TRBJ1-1,TGTGCCAGTAGGGTTTTGGGCAGACCGAACACTGAAGCTTTCTTT,CASRVLGRPNTEAFF
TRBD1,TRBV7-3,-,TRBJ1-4,TGTGCCAGCAGCCCCCCCGACAGGGGGACGGCTGGGACTAATGAAAAACTGTTTTTT,CASSPPDRGTAGTNEKLFF
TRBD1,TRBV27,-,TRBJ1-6,TGTGCCAGCAAACTTGACAGGGGTAATTCACCCCTCCACTTT,CASKLDRGNSPLHF
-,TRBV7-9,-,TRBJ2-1,TGTGCCAGCAGCTTGTTGAGGGGCAGCTCCTACAATGAGCAGTTCTTC,CASSLLRGSSYNEQFF
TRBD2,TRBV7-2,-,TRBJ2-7,TGTGCCAGCAGTTGGACTAGCGGGTACTACGAGCAGTACTTC,CASSWTSGYYEQYF
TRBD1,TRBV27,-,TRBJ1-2,TGTGCCAGCAGTTTAGGTTTCGCAGGGGGCGATGGCTACACCTTC,CASSLGFAGGDGYTF
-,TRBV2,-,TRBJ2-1,TGTGCCAGCAGTGAAGGGAGCCAAGGTGAGCAGTTCTTC,CASSEGSQGEQFF
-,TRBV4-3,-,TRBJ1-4,TGCGCCAGCAGCCAAGATGTTTGGGGGGTGGGTGATGAAAAACTGTTTTTT,CASSQDVWGVGDEKLFF
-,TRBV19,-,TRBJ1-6,TGTGCCAGTAGTATTGCACAGGGCAATTCACCCCTCCACTTT,CASSIAQGNSPLHF
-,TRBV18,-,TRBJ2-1,TGTGCCAGCTCACCAGGGTCACAAGTTCGCTCCTACAATGAGCAGTTCTTC,CASSPGSQVRSYNEQFF
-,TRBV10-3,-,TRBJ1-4,TGTGCCATCAGTGATCCCCACGGGACCCGGGGTGAAAAACTGTTTTTT,CAISDPHGTRGEKLFF
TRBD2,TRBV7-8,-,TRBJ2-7,TGTGCCAGCAGCTTACGACTAGCGGGAGTAAACGAGCAGTACTTC,CASSLRLAGVNEQYF
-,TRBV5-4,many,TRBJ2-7,TGTGCCAGCAGCTTGGGGCTACGGACCTTGTCCAGCACCTACGAGCAGTACTTC,CASSLGLRTLSSTYEQYF
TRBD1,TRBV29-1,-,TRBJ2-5,TGCAGCGTCGCAAACAGGGGGCGAGAGACCCAGTACTTC,CSVANRGRETQYF
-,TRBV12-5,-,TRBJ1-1,TGTGCTAGTGGTCCGGGGAACACTGAAGCTTTCTTT,CASGPGNTEAFF
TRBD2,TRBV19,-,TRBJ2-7,TGTGCCAGTAGTATTAATAGCGGGAGGGTCTACGAGCAGTACTTC,CASSINSGRVYEQYF
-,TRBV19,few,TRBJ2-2,TGTGCCAGTAGTAGAGCGGCGTCGAACACCGGGGAGCTGTTTTTT,CASSRAASNTGELFF
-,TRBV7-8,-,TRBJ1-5,TGTGCCAGCAGCCAAGAGCAGAGAGCGCTTAGCAATCAGCCCCAGCATTTT,CASSQEQRALSNQPQHF
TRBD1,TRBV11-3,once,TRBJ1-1,TGTGCCAGCAGCGCCCGGGACAGCACTGAAGCTTTCTTT,CASSARDSTEAFF
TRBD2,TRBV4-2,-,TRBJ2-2,TGTGCCAGCAGCCAAGATTGGTGGGGGGGAACCGGGGAGCTGTTTTTT,CASSQDWWGGTGELFF
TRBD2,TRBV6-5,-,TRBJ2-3,TGTGCCAGCAGGGCGGGAGGGAGCACAGATACGCAGTATTTT,CASRAGGSTDTQYF
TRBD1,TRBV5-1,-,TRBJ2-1,TGCGCCAGCAGCTTCTCCGGGACAGATTTCGACAATGAGCAGTTCTTC,CASSFSGTDFDNEQFF
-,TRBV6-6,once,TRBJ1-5,TGTGCCAGCAGTTATGGGGCCTCTAATCAGCCCCAGCATTTT,CASSYGASNQPQHF
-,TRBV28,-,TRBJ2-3,TGTGCCAGCAGTTCACGTCCGCCACGGGTAGATACGCAGTATTTT,CASSSRPPRVDTQYF
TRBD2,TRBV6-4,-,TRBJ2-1,TGTGCCAGCAGTGCCAAGACTAGCGGGGGGGCTAATGAGCAGTTCTTC,CASSAKTSGGANEQFF
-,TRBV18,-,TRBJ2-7,TGTGCCAGCTCACCTTGGGGCGGACCCTACGAGCAGTACTTC,CASSPWGGPYEQYF
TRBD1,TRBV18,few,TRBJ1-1,TGTGCCAGCTCACCAGGGACAGGGGGGAAGACTGAAGCTTTCTTT,CASSPGTGGKTEAFF
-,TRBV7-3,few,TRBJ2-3,TGTGCCAGCAGCTTAGGGGGGCTTCCCACAGATACGCAGTATTTT,CASSLGGLPTDTQYF
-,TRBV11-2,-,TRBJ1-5,TGTGCCAGCAGCGAGTATAGCAATCAGCCCCAGCATTTT,CASSEYSNQPQHF
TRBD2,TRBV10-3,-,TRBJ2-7,TGTGCCATCAGCGAGACTAGCGGGAGTGCTGCCGAGCAGTACTTC,CAISETSGSAAEQYF
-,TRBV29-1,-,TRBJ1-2,TGCAGCGTTGAAGATCAGGGCAGTTTTGCTGTTAACTATGGCTACACCTTC,CSVEDQGSFAVNYGYTF
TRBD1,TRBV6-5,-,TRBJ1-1,TGTGCCAGCACCGTAAGGGCAGGGGGAACTGAAGCTTTCTTT,CASTVRAGGTEAFF
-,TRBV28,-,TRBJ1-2,TGTGCCATCGACGGGGGGGCTCCCTATGGCTACACCTTC,CAIDGGAPYGYTF
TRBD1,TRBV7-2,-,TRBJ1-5,TGTGCCAGCAGCTTACGACAGGGAGACAATCAGCCCCAGCATTTT,CASSLRQGDNQPQHF
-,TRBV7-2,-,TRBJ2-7,TGTGCCAGCAGCTTGCGAGATTATAGGTCCGAGCAGTACTTC,CASSLRDYRSEQYF
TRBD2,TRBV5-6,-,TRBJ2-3,TGTGCCAGCACTCTAGCGGGGGGCTTCACAGATACGCAGTATTTT,CASTLAGGFTDTQYF
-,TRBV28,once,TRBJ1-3,TGTGCCAGCAGTTTATTAGGAGGGGGAAACACCATATATTTT,CASSLLGGGNTIYF
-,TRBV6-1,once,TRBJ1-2,TGTGCCAGCAGATCGGGGGAATACTATGGCTACACCTTC,CASRSGEYYGYTF
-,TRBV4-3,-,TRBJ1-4,TGCGCCAGCAGCCAAGATTTCGGGAGGAGAAAACTGTTTTTT,CASSQDFGRRKLFF
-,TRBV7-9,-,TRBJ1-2,TGTGCCAGCAGCTTAGCGGGCAGCAATAATTATGGCTACACCTTC,CASSLAGSNNYGYTF
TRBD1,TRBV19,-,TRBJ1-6,TGTGCCAGTACTAACAGGGGTTCACCCCTCCACTTT,CASTNRGSPLHF
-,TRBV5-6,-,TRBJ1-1,TGTGCCAGCAGCTTTTTGGGCGGAACTGAAGCTTTCTTT,CASSFLGGTEAFF
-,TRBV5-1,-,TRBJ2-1,TGCGCCAGCAGCTTACCGAACATACGAGCCGCCAATGAGCAGTTCTTC,CASSLPNIRAANEQFF
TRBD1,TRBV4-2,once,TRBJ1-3,TGTGCCAGCAGCCCTGTGGACAGGGTTAACACCATATATTTT,CASSPVDRVNTIYF
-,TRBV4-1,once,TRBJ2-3,TGCGCCAGCAGCCAAGGACGGTATACGCAGTATTTT,CASSQGRYTQYF
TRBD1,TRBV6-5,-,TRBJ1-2,TGTGCCAGCAGGATGACAGGGGGAGGCGGCTACACCTTC,CASRMTGGGGYTF
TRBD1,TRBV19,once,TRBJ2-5,TGTGCCAGTAGTCCCCAGGGGGTCTGGGAGACCCAGTACTTC,CASSPQGVWETQYF